This record covers a single TCR beta chain. Its antigen remains unidentified. This CDR3 contains 15 residues. V was clipped by 3 bases and J by 0 bases, with 15 bases between them. Germline V lookup: CDR1 SQVTM, CDR2 ANQGSEA. This specimen comes from a study of shared clonotypes between healthy human individuals. Study background: CD4 naive and CD4 memory each took three plates per donor, while CD8 naive took two and CD8 memory one.

Genomic DNA of each subset was evenly split across several immunoSEQ plates. Sequencing was performed with immunoSEQ multiplex PCR; in TCRdb, only in-frame clones are kept and a portion is missing. The sample holds 2 million to 2.5 million clones, 90% to 97% seen once. Whole-study results and caveats: Sequencing depth was predicted to influence how clonotypes are shared among donors. Sampling was confined to blood; repertoires within tissues likely differ.

The sequenced material came from naive CD4+ T cells sorted from blood. Described subset: CD45RA+ positively selected. The TCR comes from a man aged 18 to 29 in good health. The chain combines TRBV29-1 with TRBJ2-7, with D unclear. Here the CDR3 DNA reads TGCAGCGTTGAGTTGTTTCAGGAGAGCTCCTACGAGCAGTACTTC. This codes for CSVELFQESSYEQYF.